The 18 T cell receptor beta chains presented below share a single source sample, sequenced in a study of T cells in Graves' hyperthyroidism and ophthalmopathy. RNA transcripts served as the template for amplifying TCR beta CDR3 regions. The study used the HTBI primer set for a first-round RT-PCR of the TCR CDR3. TCRdb itself ran the multiplex PCR reads through MiXCR, one entry per CDR3 protein. The sample has over 250,000 distinct CDR3 sequences, under 30% seen once. Source material: blood. These receptor sequences come from a man between 40 and 49 years old with Graves' hyperthyroidism that later progressed to Graves' ophthalmopathy.

The table lists this clonotype with many counts. This chain joins TRBV6-1 and TRBJ2-5; the D is unclear. Between the trimmed V and J ends, which lost 5 bases and 1 base, there was a span of 8 bases. Germline loops: CDR1 MNHNS, CDR2 SASEGT. This CDR3 has 13 residues. The DNA of the CDR3 is TGTGCCAGCAGTCAAATGACCCAAGAGACCCAGTACTTC. It encodes CASSQMTQETQYF.

In its sample, this clonotype was seen many times. This CDR3 reads CAWRVPSYEQYF. The CDR3 DNA follows: TGTGCCTGGAGGGTCCCCTCCTACGAGCAGTACTTC. V gene TRBV30 combines with J gene TRBJ2-7; D is uncertain. Germline V gene lookup returns CDR1 GTSNPN and CDR2 SVGIG (reference sequence). The CDR3 sequence is 12 residues long. V lost 3 bases to trimming and J lost 0 bases, with 6 bases between them.

The table lists this clonotype with many counts. The chain links TRBV3-1 to TRBJ2-2; the D is unclear. This CDR3 spans 11 amino acids. V shed 3 bases and J shed 5 bases, with 1 base lying between them. Germline V CDR1 and CDR2: LGHDT, YNNKEL (reference sequence). CDR3 DNA sequence: TGTGCCAGCAGCCAGACCGGGGAGCTGTTTTTT. Encoded protein: CASSQTGELFF.

This sequence joins TRBV6-1 and TRBJ1-2; a possible D gene is TRBD1 (6 bases). CDR1 MNHNS and CDR2 SASEGT come from the germline V gene. The V and J ends lost 6 bases and 0 bases respectively, with 20 bases between them. This CDR3 spans 17 amino acids. This CDR3 reads CASSSTSRGLPNYGYTF. The CDR3 nucleotides are TGTGCCAGCAGCTCAACCTCCCGGGGGCTACCTAACTATGGCTACACCTTC.

This clonotype was counted many times. J is TRBJ1-2 and V is TRBV5-1; D call uncertain. The germline V and J ends were trimmed by 0 bases and 0 bases, with 9 bases remaining between them. Germline V gives CDR1 SGHRS, CDR2 YFSETQ. This CDR3 has 15 amino acids. Here the CDR3 DNA reads TGCGCCAGCAGCTTGGTGGGCGATTCTAACTATGGCTACACCTTC. Translation: CASSLVGDSNYGYTF.

The gene calls are TRBV14 and TRBJ2-5; 7 nucleotides match TRBD1. The CDR3 runs to 18 residues. Germline trimming cut 1 base from V and 4 bases from J; bases unmatched to any gene: 15. Germline lookup yields CDR1 SGHDN and CDR2 FVKESK. CDR3 region: CASSQAKGGSPLGETQYF. The CDR3 region has the DNA TGTGCCAGCAGCCAAGCGAAAGGGGGCTCCCCCTTGGGAGAGACCCAGTACTTC.

Ten or more counts support this clonotype. The V gene is TRBV19, the J gene TRBJ1-3; 7 bases agree with TRBD1. V lost 10 bases, J lost 0 bases, and 6 bases stayed unmatched. The CDR3 totals 14 residues. CDR1 LNHDA and CDR2 SQIVND come from the germline V gene (reference sequence). CDR3 region: CATGDSLSGNTIYF. CDR3 nucleotides: TGTGCCACCGGGGACAGTCTCTCTGGAAACACCATATATTTT.

This clonotype was seen at least ten times. The chain carries TRBV7-3 and TRBJ1-1, with D hard to call. Per germline, CDR1 SGHTA and CDR2 FQGTGA. The CDR3 has 15 amino acids. V lost 5 bases and J lost 1, with 14 bases in between. CDR3 sequence reads: CASSPQKGRNTEAFF. The DNA for the CDR3 is TGTGCCAGCAGCCCCCAAAAAGGACGGAACACTGAAGCTTTCTTT.

This sequence joins TRBV12-3 or TRBV12-4 and TRBJ1-1, with D perhaps TRBD1 (5 bases). Trimming removed 3 bases at V and 0 bases at J, with 8 bases between. The CDR3 runs 14 residues. The CDR3 nucleotides read TGTGCCAGCAGTTTTGGGGGTGTGAACACTGAAGCTTTCTTT. It specifies CASSFGGVNTEAFF.

This clonotype was seen at least ten times. A much larger clone sits a single nucleotide away, making a read error possible. The chain has TRBV7-8 and TRBJ1-1; D remains ambiguous. Trimming took 0 bases from V and 6 from J, leaving 14 bases between them. The germline gives CDR1 SGHVS, CDR2 FQNEAQ. This CDR3 is 15 amino acids long. Here the CDR3 DNA reads TGTGCCAGCAGCTTAGCCGTTTGGGGTGTCGCTGAAGCTTTCTTT. Its protein product is CASSLAVWGVAEAFF.

This clonotype was counted many times. V gene TRBV19 combines with J gene TRBJ2-2; D remains unclear. Trimming removed 3 bases from V and 2 bases from J, with 7 bases in between. The germline CDR1 and CDR2 sequences are LNHDA and SQIVND (reference sequence). The CDR3 runs to 14 residues. CDR3 bases: TGTGCCAGTAGTATGGTACAAAACACCGGGGAGCTGTTTTTT. Translating it yields CASSMVQNTGELFF.

The CDR3 DNA follows: TGTGCCAGCAGCCGAGCGGGGACAAGGAACACCGGGGAGCTGTTTTTT. Residues: CASSRAGTRNTGELFF. The chain recombines TRBV6-2 or TRBV6-3 with TRBJ2-2; TRBD2 is a possible D gene (7 bases). V was clipped by 6 bases and J by 1 base, with 15 bases between them. Germline V lookup: CDR1 MNHEY, CDR2 SVGEGT. This CDR3 contains 16 residues.

There are many counts of this clonotype. This chain uses TRBV2 with TRBJ2-7, with a possible D match to TRBD2 (6 bases). Deletions cut 10 bases from V and 6 bases from J, with 19 bases between. The germline gives CDR1 SNHLY, CDR2 FYNNEI. CDR3 size: 13 residues. This chain's CDR3 is CATTRDSGGEQYF. The CDR3 nucleotides are TGTGCCACCACGAGGGACTCTGGAGGCGAGCAGTACTTC. Combining the CDR3 with reference TRBV2 and TRBJ2-7 gives the whole variable domain EPEVTQTPSHQVTQMGQEVILRCVPISNHLYFYWYRQILGQKVEFLVSFYNNEISEKSEIFDDQFSVERPDGSNFTLKIRSTKLEDSAMYFCATTRDSGGEQYFGPGTRLTVT.

This clonotype was observed many times. Written as DNA, the CDR3 is TGTGCCACCAGCAGAGATGGAGGGCGGGGCGGGGAGCTGTTTTTT. This translates into CATSRDGGRGGELFF. The rearrangement links TRBV15 to TRBJ2-2, with TRBD2 as a possible D gene (6 bases). This CDR3 spans 15 amino acids. The V gene lost 0 bases and the J gene lost 7 bases, with 12 bases spanning the gap. In germline, CDR1 is LNHNV, CDR2 YYDKDF (reference sequence).

This clonotype was observed many times. The chain has TRBV28 and TRBJ1-5; possible D gene TRBD1, 5 bases. Per the germline V gene, CDR1 is MDHEN and CDR2 is SYDVKM. The CDR3 consists of 16 residues. V lost 4 bases to trimming and J lost 2 bases, with 15 bases between them. The DNA for the CDR3 is TGTGCCAGCAGTTCGAGTTCAGGGTTGGGCAATCAGCCCCAGCATTTT. It specifies CASSSSSGLGNQPQHF.

The chain joins TRBV6-9 to TRBJ1-1; 7 positions match TRBD1. Germline V lookup: CDR1 MNHGY, CDR2 SVAAGI. The CDR3 is made up of 20 amino acids. V trimming: 1 base; J trimming: 0 bases; junction bases outside the gene matches: 17. CDR3 protein: CASSYFRVQGQESMNTEAFF. CDR3 coding DNA: TGTGCCAGCAGTTATTTTCGTGTCCAAGGACAGGAGTCAATGAACACTGAAGCTTTCTTT.

The chain joins TRBV30 to TRBJ2-7; no definite D call. Germline V gene lookup returns CDR1 GTSNPN and CDR2 SVGIG (reference sequence). V lost 0 bases to trimming and J lost 3 bases, with 12 bases between them. The CDR3 extends over 14 amino acids. The CDR3 protein is CAWSVVGWGYEQYF. CDR3 sequence (DNA): TGTGCCTGGAGTGTAGTGGGTTGGGGCTACGAGCAGTACTTC.

The rearrangement links TRBV28 to TRBJ2-5, with 8 positions matching TRBD2. J gave up 6 bases and V 1 base, and 1 base lay outside the gene matches. CDR3 size: 13 residues. Germline lookup yields CDR1 MDHEN and CDR2 SYDVKM. DNA for the CDR3: TGTGCCAGCAGTTTATCGGGGGGGAAGACCCAGTACTTC. Translating gives CASSLSGGKTQYF.